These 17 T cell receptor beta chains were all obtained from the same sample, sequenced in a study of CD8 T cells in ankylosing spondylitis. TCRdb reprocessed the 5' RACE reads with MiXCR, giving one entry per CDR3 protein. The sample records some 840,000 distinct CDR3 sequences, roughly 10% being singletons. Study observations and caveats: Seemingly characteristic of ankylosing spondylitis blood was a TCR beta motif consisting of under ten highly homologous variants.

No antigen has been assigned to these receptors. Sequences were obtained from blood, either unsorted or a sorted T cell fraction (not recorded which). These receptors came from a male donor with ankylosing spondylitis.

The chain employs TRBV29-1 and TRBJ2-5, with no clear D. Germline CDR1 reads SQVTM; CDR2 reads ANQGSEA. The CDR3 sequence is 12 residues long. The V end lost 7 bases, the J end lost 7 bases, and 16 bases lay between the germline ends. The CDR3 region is CSAAGEIGTQYF. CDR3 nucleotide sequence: TGCAGCGCCGCTGGGGAAATAGGGACCCAGTACTTC.

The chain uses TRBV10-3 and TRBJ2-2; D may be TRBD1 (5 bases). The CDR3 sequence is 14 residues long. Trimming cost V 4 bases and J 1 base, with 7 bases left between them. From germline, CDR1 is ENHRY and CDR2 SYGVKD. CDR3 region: CAISGTGNTGELFF. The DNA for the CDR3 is TGTGCCATCAGTGGCACAGGGAACACCGGGGAGCTGTTTTTT.

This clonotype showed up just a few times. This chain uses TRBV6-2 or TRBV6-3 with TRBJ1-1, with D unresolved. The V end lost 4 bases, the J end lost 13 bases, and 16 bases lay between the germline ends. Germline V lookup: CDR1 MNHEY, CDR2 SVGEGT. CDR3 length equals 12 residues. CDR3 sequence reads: CASSFPGPTVFF. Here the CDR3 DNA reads TGTGCCAGCAGTTTTCCGGGCCCCACAGTTTTCTTT.

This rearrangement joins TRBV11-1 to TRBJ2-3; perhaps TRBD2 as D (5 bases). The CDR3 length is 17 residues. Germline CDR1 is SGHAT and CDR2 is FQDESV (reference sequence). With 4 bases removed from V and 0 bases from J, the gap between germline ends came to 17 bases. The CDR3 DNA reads TGTGCCAGCAGCTCTTTCGGGCGGGCCCTCAGCACAGATACGCAGTATTTT. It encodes CASSSFGRALSTDTQYF.

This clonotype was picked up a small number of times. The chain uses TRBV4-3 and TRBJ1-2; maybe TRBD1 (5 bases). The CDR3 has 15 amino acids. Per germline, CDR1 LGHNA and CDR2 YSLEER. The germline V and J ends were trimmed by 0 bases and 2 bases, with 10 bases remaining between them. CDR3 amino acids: CASSQDPEGNYGYTF. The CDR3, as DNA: TGCGCCAGCAGCCAAGATCCTGAGGGGAACTATGGCTACACCTTC.

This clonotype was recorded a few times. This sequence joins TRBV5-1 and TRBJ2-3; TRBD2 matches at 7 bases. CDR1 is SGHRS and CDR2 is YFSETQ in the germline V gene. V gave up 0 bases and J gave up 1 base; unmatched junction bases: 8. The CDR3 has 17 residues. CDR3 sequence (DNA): TGCGCCAGCAGCTTGGGATTTCAGCGGGGACGCACAGATACGCAGTATTTT. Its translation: CASSLGFQRGRTDTQYF.

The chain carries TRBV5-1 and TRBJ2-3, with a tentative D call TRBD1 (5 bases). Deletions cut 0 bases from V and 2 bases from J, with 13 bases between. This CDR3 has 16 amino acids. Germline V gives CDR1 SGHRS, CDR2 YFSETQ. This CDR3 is CASSLADSPITDTQYF. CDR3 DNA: TGCGCCAGCAGCTTGGCAGACAGCCCCATCACAGATACGCAGTATTTT.

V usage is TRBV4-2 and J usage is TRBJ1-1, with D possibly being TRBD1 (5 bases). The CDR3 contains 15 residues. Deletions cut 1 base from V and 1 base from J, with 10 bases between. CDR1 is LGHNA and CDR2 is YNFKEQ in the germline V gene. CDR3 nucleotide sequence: TGTGCCAGCAGCCAAGGGGGACCCGGGAACACTGAAGCTTTCTTT. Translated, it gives CASSQGGPGNTEAFF.

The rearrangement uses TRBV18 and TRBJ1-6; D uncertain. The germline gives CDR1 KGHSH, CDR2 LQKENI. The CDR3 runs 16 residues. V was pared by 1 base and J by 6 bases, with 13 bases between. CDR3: CASSPLYSGSNSPLHF. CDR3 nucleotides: TGTGCCAGCTCACCACTTTACAGTGGGTCTAATTCACCCCTCCACTTT.

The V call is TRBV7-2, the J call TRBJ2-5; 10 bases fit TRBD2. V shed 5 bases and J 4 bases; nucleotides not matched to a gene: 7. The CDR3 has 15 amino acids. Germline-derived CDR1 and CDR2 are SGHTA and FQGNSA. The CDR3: CASSQSGRAPETQYF. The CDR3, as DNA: TGTGCCAGCAGCCAAAGCGGGAGGGCCCCAGAGACCCAGTACTTC.

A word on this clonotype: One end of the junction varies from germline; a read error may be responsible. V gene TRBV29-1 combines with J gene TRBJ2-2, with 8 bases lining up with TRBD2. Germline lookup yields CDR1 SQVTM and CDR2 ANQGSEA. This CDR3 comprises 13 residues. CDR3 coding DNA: TGCAGCGTTGGCGGGAGGCATCCCGGGGAGCTGGTTTTT. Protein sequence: CSVGGRHPGELVF.

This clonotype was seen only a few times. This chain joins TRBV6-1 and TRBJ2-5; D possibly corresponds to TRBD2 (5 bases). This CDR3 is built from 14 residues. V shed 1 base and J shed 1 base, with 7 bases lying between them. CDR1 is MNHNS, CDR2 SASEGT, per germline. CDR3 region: CASSEGGFQETQYF. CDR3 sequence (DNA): TGTGCCAGCAGTGAAGGCGGGTTCCAAGAGACCCAGTACTTC.

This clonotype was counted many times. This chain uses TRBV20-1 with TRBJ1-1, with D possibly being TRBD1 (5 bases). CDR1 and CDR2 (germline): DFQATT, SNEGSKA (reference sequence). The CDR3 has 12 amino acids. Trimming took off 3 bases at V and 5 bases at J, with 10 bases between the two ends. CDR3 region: CSASRGMTEAFF. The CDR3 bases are TGCAGTGCTAGTAGGGGTATGACTGAAGCTTTCTTT.

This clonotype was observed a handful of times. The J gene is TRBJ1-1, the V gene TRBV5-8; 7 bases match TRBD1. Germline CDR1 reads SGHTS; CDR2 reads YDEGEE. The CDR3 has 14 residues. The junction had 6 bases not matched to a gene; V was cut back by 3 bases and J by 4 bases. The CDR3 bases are TGTGCCAGCAGCTGGGGGACAGCGAGCACTGAAGCTTTCTTT. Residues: CASSWGTASTEAFF.

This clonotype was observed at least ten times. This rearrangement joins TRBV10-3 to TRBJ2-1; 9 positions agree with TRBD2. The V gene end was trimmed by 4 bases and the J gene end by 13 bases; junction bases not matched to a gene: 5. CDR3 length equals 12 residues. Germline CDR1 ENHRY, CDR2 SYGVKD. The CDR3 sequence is CAISGTSEVQFF. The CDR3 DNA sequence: TGTGCCATCAGTGGGACTAGCGAGGTTCAGTTCTTC.

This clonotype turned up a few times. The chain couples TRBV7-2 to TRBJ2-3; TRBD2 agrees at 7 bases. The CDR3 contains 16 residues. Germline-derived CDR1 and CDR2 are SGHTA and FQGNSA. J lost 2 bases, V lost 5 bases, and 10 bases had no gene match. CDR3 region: CASSTQAGRTTDTQYF. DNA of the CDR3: TGTGCCAGCAGCACTCAAGCGGGGAGAACCACAGATACGCAGTATTTT.

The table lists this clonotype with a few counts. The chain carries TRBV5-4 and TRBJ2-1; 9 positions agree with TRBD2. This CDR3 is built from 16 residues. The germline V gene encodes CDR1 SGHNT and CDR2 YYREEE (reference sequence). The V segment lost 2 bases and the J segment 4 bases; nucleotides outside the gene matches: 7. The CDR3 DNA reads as TGTGCCAGCAGCTTAGGACTAGCGCGAGGGTACAATGAGCAGTTCTTC. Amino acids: CASSLGLARGYNEQFF.